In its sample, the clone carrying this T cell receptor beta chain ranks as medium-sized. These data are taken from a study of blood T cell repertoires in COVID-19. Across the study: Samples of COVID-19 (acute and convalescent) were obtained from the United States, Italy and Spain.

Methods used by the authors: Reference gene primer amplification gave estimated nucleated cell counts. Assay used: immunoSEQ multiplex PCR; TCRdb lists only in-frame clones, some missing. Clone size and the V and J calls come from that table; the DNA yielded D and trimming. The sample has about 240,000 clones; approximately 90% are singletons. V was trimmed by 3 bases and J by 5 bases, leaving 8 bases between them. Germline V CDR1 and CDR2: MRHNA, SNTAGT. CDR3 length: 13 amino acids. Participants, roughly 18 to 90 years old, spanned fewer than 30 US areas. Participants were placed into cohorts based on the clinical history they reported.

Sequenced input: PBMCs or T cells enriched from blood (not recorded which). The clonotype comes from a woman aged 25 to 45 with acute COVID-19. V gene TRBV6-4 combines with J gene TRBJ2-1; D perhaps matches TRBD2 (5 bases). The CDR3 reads CASSEGDNNEQFF. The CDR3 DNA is TGTGCCAGCAGTGAGGGAGACAACAATGAGCAGTTCTTC.